Listed below are T cell receptor beta chains from one sample, sequenced in a study of sequential checkpoint blockade in melanoma. The data were produced by immunoSEQ multiplex PCR, yet TCRdb's version contains in-frame clones alone and is incomplete. The data contain 25,000 to 35,000 clones, 85% to 90% of them singletons. Specimen: CD8+ T cells sorted from blood (inferred from file names), collected from a patient given nivolumab and ipilimumab in sequence. These receptors all come from a human donor with melanoma. CDR3s include the opening cysteine and the closing phenylalanine or tryptophan. D genes are given only for firm matches. The listing skips clone size in some rows; elsewhere it reads once, few, many or a size class.

d_call j_call v_call clone_size cdr3_length cdr3_aa cdr3_nt
TRBD1 TRBJ2-1 TRBV19 NA 14 CASSIGTGVNEQFF TGTGCCAGTAGTATAGGGACAGGGGTCAATGAGCAGTTCTTC
TRBD2 TRBJ2-7 TRBV7-2 NA 16 CASSPSRLAAWREQYF TGTGCCAGCAGCCCTAGTCGACTAGCGGCCTGGAGGGAGCAGTACTTC
NA TRBJ1-1 TRBV5-4 NA 15 CASSLQSGLNTEAFF TGTGCCAGCAGCTTGCAATCCGGACTTAACACTGAAGCTTTCTTT
TRBD2 TRBJ2-1 TRBV6-1 NA 14 CASIGTSGPNEQFF TGTGCCAGCATTGGGACTAGCGGCCCTAATGAGCAGTTCTTC
TRBD2 TRBJ2-1 TRBV6-4 NA 16 CASSESGTSGGNEQFF TGTGCCAGCAGTGAGTCGGGGACTAGCGGGGGCAATGAGCAGTTCTTC
TRBD2 TRBJ2-1 TRBV2 NA 13 CAKGLAGAGEQFF TGTGCCAAGGGACTAGCGGGAGCGGGTGAGCAGTTCTTC
TRBD1 TRBJ1-5 TRBV7-9 NA 15 CASSPGQGVYQPQHF TGTGCCAGCAGCCCCGGACAGGGGGTTTATCAGCCCCAGCATTTT
TRBD1 TRBJ1-2 TRBV6-1 NA 18 CASSEAPIRQGPGYGYTF TGTGCCAGCAGTGAAGCACCGATTAGACAGGGGCCGGGGTATGGCTACACCTTC
NA TRBJ1-1 TRBV4-3 once 15 CASSQGILLNTEAFF TGCGCCAGCAGCCAAGGTATTCTTTTGAACACTGAAGCTTTCTTT
NA TRBJ2-1 TRBV7-9 NA 16 CASSLDRGSRYNEQFF TGTGCCAGCAGCTTAGATCGGGGGTCAAGATACAATGAGCAGTTCTTC
NA TRBJ2-5 TRBV7-9 NA 14 CASGLESVRETQYF TGTGCCAGCGGCTTAGAAAGTGTGCGAGAGACCCAGTACTTC
NA TRBJ2-7 TRBV6-5 NA 15 CASSYSTDSSYEQYF TGTGCCAGCAGTTACTCGACCGATAGCTCCTACGAGCAGTACTTC
TRBD1 TRBJ1-2 TRBV13 NA 17 CASSSNHDRVDNYGYTF TGTGCCAGCAGCTCAAACCACGACAGGGTTGATAACTATGGCTACACCTTC
TRBD1 TRBJ1-1 TRBV4-3 NA 15 CASSQATRGGREAFF TGCGCCAGCAGCCAAGCTACAAGAGGGGGCCGGGAAGCTTTCTTT
TRBD2 TRBJ2-1 TRBV4-2 NA 16 CASSTPTSGSMYEQFF TGTGCCAGCAGCACCCCGACTAGCGGGAGTATGTATGAGCAGTTCTTC
TRBD2 TRBJ2-3 TRBV9 NA 17 CASSVVGLAGEVDTQYF TGTGCCAGCAGCGTAGTCGGACTAGCGGGAGAGGTAGATACGCAGTATTTT
TRBD2 TRBJ2-5 TRBV7-9 NA 14 CASSDPGLSETQYF TGTGCCAGCAGCGACCCGGGACTATCGGAGACCCAGTACTTC
TRBD2 TRBJ2-2 TRBV28 NA 18 CASSSRGGLAGDPGELFF TGTGCCAGCAGTTCCCGGGGAGGACTAGCGGGAGATCCCGGGGAGCTGTTTTTT
NA TRBJ1-4 TRBV27 NA 13 CASREVRGEKLFF TGTGCCAGCAGGGAGGTCCGGGGGGAAAAACTGTTTTTT
TRBD1 TRBJ1-5 TRBV18 once 17 CASSPDRVPYSNQPQHF TGTGCCAGCTCACCGGACAGGGTGCCCTATAGCAATCAGCCCCAGCATTTT
TRBD2 TRBJ2-1 TRBV28 NA 18 CASSPLLYGLAGDCEQFF TGTGCCAGCAGTCCCCTACTCTACGGACTAGCGGGAGACTGTGAGCAGTTCTTC
NA TRBJ2-7 TRBV9 once 13 CASSGDRSYEQYF TGTGCCAGCAGCGGCGATCGATCCTACGAGCAGTACTTC
TRBD1 TRBJ1-5 TRBV6-5 NA 15 CASSYSGQSNQPQHF TGTGCCAGCAGTTATTCGGGACAGTCCAATCAGCCCCAGCATTTT
TRBD2 TRBJ2-2 TRBV9 NA 18 CASSVEVAGGPSTGELFF TGTGCCAGCAGCGTAGAAGTAGCGGGGGGGCCTTCCACCGGGGAGCTGTTTTTT
NA TRBJ2-1 TRBV7-3 NA 16 CASSLSGYSSYNEQFF TGTGCCAGCAGCTTAAGTGGATACAGCTCCTACAATGAGCAGTTCTTC
NA TRBJ2-2 TRBV4-3 NA 15 CASSQGWQGTGELFF TGCGCCAGCAGCCAAGGATGGCAGGGCACCGGGGAGCTGTTTTTT
NA TRBJ2-7 TRBV6-1 NA 15 CASSGVRVQYGEQYF TGTGCCAGCAGTGGGGTGAGGGTACAGTACGGCGAGCAGTACTTC
NA TRBJ1-4 TRBV5-8 NA 14 CASKRKGLSEKLFF TGTGCCAGCAAGAGAAAGGGACTCTCAGAAAAACTGTTTTTT
NA TRBJ2-7 TRBV9 NA 13 CASSVGTTYEQYF TGTGCCAGCAGCGTAGGGACAACCTACGAGCAGTACTTC
NA TRBJ1-2 TRBV7-2 once 14 CASTPTAPGDGYTF TGTGCCAGCACCCCGACAGCTCCTGGGGATGGCTACACCTTC
NA TRBJ1-6 TRBV10-1 NA 15 CARRGGAAYNSPLHF TGCGCCCGTCGGGGGGGGGCGGCCTATAATTCACCCCTCCACTTT
TRBD1 TRBJ2-2 TRBV2 NA 17 CASSETGTGYNTGELFF TGTGCCAGCAGTGAAACAGGGACAGGATATAACACCGGGGAGCTGTTTTTT
TRBD1 TRBJ1-1 TRBV27 NA 15 CASSWYQGAGAEAFF TGTGCCAGCAGTTGGTATCAGGGGGCAGGCGCTGAAGCTTTCTTT